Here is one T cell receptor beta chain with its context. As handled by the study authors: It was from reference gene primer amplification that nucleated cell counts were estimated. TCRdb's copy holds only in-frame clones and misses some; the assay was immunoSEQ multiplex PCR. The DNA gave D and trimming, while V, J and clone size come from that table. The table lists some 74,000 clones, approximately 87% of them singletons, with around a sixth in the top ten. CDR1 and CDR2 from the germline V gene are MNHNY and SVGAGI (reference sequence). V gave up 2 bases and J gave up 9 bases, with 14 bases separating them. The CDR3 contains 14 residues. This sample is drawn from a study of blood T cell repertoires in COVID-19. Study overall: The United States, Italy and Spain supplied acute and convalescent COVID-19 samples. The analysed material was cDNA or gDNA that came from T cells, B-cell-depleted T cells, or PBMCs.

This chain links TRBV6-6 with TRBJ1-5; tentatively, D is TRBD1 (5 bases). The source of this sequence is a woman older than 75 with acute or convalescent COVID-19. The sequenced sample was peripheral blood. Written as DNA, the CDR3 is TGTGCCAGCAGTTACAGCGAGGCCCAGGGGCCCCAGCATTTT. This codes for CASSYSEAQGPQHF.